The 17 T cell receptor beta chains in this list originate from one sample, sequenced in a study of T cell responses to AZD1222 COVID-19 vaccine. Measured with immunoSEQ multiplex PCR; TCRdb has only the in-frame clones, and not every one. Of 110,000 to 150,000 clones in the sample, roughly 90% were seen once. This specimen was peripheral blood, taken on day 0 of AZD1222 vaccination. All receptors come from an adult in good health.

As DNA, the CDR3 is TGCAGCGCCTTAAGCGGGAGAAGAAGCACAGATACGCAGTATTTT. It translates to CSALSGRRSTDTQYF. The chain recombines TRBV29-1 with TRBJ2-3, with 8 positions matching TRBD2. CDR3 length: 15 residues. The V gene's germline CDR1 is SQVTM and CDR2 ANQGSEA. V lost 7 bases, J lost 0 bases, and 9 bases stayed unmatched.

This clone has only one observation. The rearrangement joins TRBV30 to TRBJ1-1; D may be TRBD1 (6 bases). The germline gives CDR1 GTSNPN, CDR2 SVGIG (reference sequence). Trimming pared 2 bases from V and 1 base from J, leaving 8 bases between. There are 13 residues in the CDR3. The CDR3 reads CAWSPDRNTEAFF. DNA of the CDR3: TGTGCCTGGAGTCCGGACAGGAACACTGAAGCTTTCTTT.

The chain has TRBV28 and TRBJ1-5; unclear D gene. The germline V gene has CDR1 MDHEN and CDR2 SYDVKM. Trimming took off 6 bases at V and 6 bases at J, with 15 bases between the two ends. This CDR3 spans 14 amino acids. The CDR3 region has the DNA TGTGCCAGCAGGGGCCCCGTAGCAAGTCAGCCCCAGCATTTT. Its translation: CASRGPVASQPQHF. The entire variable domain, with the rest obtained from reference TRBV28 and TRBJ1-5, is as follows: DVKVTQSSRYLVKRTGEKVFLECVQDMDHENMFWYRQDPGLGLRLIYFSYDVKMKEKGDIPEGYSVSREKKERFSLILESASTNQTSMYLCASRGPVASQPQHFGDGTRLSIL.

CDR3 sequence (DNA): TGTGCCAGCAGTCTTACCGGGAGCTCCTATGGCTACACCTTC. Encoded protein: CASSLTGSSYGYTF. V and J are TRBV6-5 and TRBJ1-2, with D unclear. Germline CDR1 is MNHEY and CDR2 is SVGAGI. The CDR3 contains 14 residues. The V end was cut by 5 bases, the J end by 4 bases, with 14 bases between.

This clone has only a few counts. The rearrangement uses TRBV5-6 and TRBJ1-6; D is undetermined. The V gene lost 0 bases and the J gene lost 5 bases, with 3 bases spanning the gap. CDR3 length: 13 residues. Germline V lookup: CDR1 SGHDT, CDR2 YYEEEE. CDR3: CASSLANNSPLHF. The CDR3, as DNA: TGTGCCAGCAGCTTGGCCAATAATTCACCCCTCCACTTT.

This chain uses TRBV2 with TRBJ2-1; D not certain. The CDR3 is 14 amino acids. CDR1 and CDR2 from the germline V gene are SNHLY and FYNNEI. The ends were cut back, 4 bases at V and 1 base at J, with 8 bases in the middle. This CDR3 reads CASSGVSSYNEQFF. CDR3 sequence (DNA): TGTGCCAGCAGTGGAGTTTCATCCTACAATGAGCAGTTCTTC.

The chain is built from TRBV27 and TRBJ1-1; D is uncertain. Germline lookup yields CDR1 MNHEY and CDR2 SMNVEV (reference sequence). CDR3 length equals 14 residues. V was pared by 2 bases and J by 6 bases, with 13 bases between. CDR3 DNA: TGTGCCAGCAGTTTAAGTCTGGGAAGGTCTGAAGCTTTCTTT. Its translation is CASSLSLGRSEAFF.

The rearrangement joins TRBV7-8 to TRBJ2-1; perhaps TRBD1 as D (5 bases). V lost 1 base and J 6 bases, leaving 10 bases between the germline ends. CDR3 length equals 14 residues. Per the germline V gene, CDR1 is SGHVS and CDR2 is FQNEAQ. For the CDR3, the DNA is TGTGCCAGCAGCTTAGACCCAGGGCTCAATGAGCAGTTCTTC. Translation: CASSLDPGLNEQFF. The full variable domain, completed using reference TRBV7-8 and TRBJ2-1, is GAGVSQSPRYKVAKRGQDVALRCDPISGHVSLFWYQQALGQGPEFLTYFQNEAQLDKSGLPSDRFFAERPEGSVSTLKIQRTQQEDSAVYLCASSLDPGLNEQFFGPGTRLTVL.

The chain is built from TRBV6-5 and TRBJ1-6; TRBD1 matches 8 bases. Germline V lookup: CDR1 MNHEY, CDR2 SVGAGI. V shed 4 bases, J shed 9 bases, and the junction held 11 bases outside the gene matches. The length of the CDR3 is 16 residues. The CDR3 bases are TGTGCCAGCAGTTCCAATACAGGGGGAGCGCCTTCACCCCTCCACTTT. Its protein product is CASSSNTGGAPSPLHF.

CDR3 protein: CASSLSVNTEAFF. In DNA, the CDR3 is TGTGCCAGCAGTTTAAGCGTGAACACTGAAGCTTTCTTT. J is TRBJ1-1 and V is TRBV27; D gene unclear. Looked up from germline, CDR1 is MNHEY and CDR2 is SMNVEV (reference sequence). The CDR3 has 13 residues. V lost 2 bases, J lost 0 bases, and 4 bases lay in between.

Of note for this clone: One junction end disagrees with the germline gene, perhaps due to a read error. The chain couples TRBV6-2 or TRBV6-3 to TRBJ2-7, with TRBD2 as a possible D gene (6 bases). Germline assignment: CDR1 MNHEY and CDR2 SVGEGT. The CDR3 length is 11 residues. CDR3 residues: CASSYSARLVF. The CDR3, as DNA: TGTGCCAGCAGTTACTCGGCCCGACTAGTTTTC.

As concerns this clone: Relative to the germline gene, one junction end is altered; a read error may explain this. This chain joins TRBV19 and TRBJ1-5; possible D gene TRBD1, 6 bases. This CDR3 spans 12 amino acids. Germline V gives CDR1 LNHDA, CDR2 SQIVND (reference sequence). Here the CDR3 DNA reads TGTGCCAGTAGTACCGAGGGGGGAGCCCAGCGTTTT. Translation gives CASSTEGGAQRF.

The chain joins TRBV11-3 to TRBJ2-1; D perhaps matches TRBD2 (6 bases). The CDR3 contains 15 residues. Trimming stripped 1 base from V and 8 bases from J, with 15 bases between. CDR1 and CDR2 from the germline V gene are SGHNT and YENEEA. CDR3 protein: CASSLAGDSMYEQFF. The CDR3 bases are TGTGCCAGCAGCTTAGCGGGAGATTCTATGTATGAGCAGTTCTTC.

The V call is TRBV11-3, the J call TRBJ2-7; a possible D gene is TRBD2 (6 bases). There are 17 residues in the CDR3. V was cut by 0 bases and J by 0 bases, with 15 bases left in between. CDR1 is SGHNT, CDR2 YENEEA, per germline. CDR3 DNA: TGTGCCAGCAGCTTAGATTTGGGCGGGATTAACTCCTACGAGCAGTACTTC. Residues: CASSLDLGGINSYEQYF.

V and J are TRBV7-9 and TRBJ2-1; TRBD1 matches 7 bases. The CDR3 sequence is 16 residues long. After removal of 1 base from V and 6 bases from J, the junction contained 9 bases not matched to a gene. Per germline, CDR1 SEHNR and CDR2 FQNEAQ (reference sequence). This CDR3 is CASSLGVVGQINEQFF. The CDR3 bases are TGTGCCAGCAGCTTAGGGGTCGTGGGACAGATCAATGAGCAGTTCTTC.

V is TRBV5-8 and J is TRBJ2-1, with 7 bases fitting TRBD1. Germline assignment: CDR1 SGHTS and CDR2 YDEGEE. This CDR3 spans 14 amino acids. The ends lost 5 bases at V and 0 bases at J; junction bases unmatched: 2. CDR3 DNA: TGTGCCAGCAGTACAGGGGACTCCTACAATGAGCAGTTCTTC. This gives the protein CASSTGDSYNEQFF.

This clone is a singleton in its sample. The V gene is TRBV27, the J gene TRBJ1-1; possible D gene TRBD1, 5 bases. Germline V gene data show CDR1 as MNHEY and CDR2 as SMNVEV (reference sequence). The CDR3 is 13 residues long. V was cut by 6 bases and J by 6 bases, with 14 bases left in between. The CDR3 nucleotides are TGTGCCAGCAGGCCCCGCTGGGGGGCTGAAGCTTTCTTT. This gives the protein CASRPRWGAEAFF.